One and the same sample provided the 16 T cell receptor beta chains below, sequenced in a study of naive and memory T cell subsets. The beta constant-region primer was an equimolar mix of two oligonucleotides covering TRBC1 and TRBC2. TCRdb re-analysed the UMI-ligation and nested PCR reads in MiXCR, keeping a single row per CDR3 protein. The data contain around 160,000 distinct CDR3 sequences, 15% to 20% of them singletons. The sequenced sample was naive CD4+ T cells from blood. Receptors originate from a human donor in good health.

There are a few counts of this clonotype. This chain connects TRBV11-3 to TRBJ2-7; 10 nucleotides match TRBD2. The germline V gene has CDR1 SGHNT and CDR2 YENEEA. J was trimmed by 13 bases and V by 0 bases; bases with no gene match: 6. The CDR3 runs to 13 residues. The CDR3: CASSLDEASGRYF. As DNA, the CDR3 is TGTGCCAGCAGCTTAGATGAGGCTAGCGGGAGATACTTC.

This chain uses TRBV29-1 with TRBJ2-2; TRBD2 might be the D (6 bases). The CDR3 is 14 residues long. Trimming removed 5 bases from V and 2 bases from J, with 12 bases in between. The germline V gene has CDR1 SQVTM and CDR2 ANQGSEA. The CDR3 region is CSVKSGSNTGELFF. CDR3 sequence (DNA): TGCAGCGTTAAGTCCGGGAGCAACACCGGGGAGCTGTTTTTT.

The chain is built from TRBV3-1 and TRBJ2-7; maybe TRBD2 (5 bases). Looked up from germline, CDR1 is LGHDT and CDR2 is YNNKEL (reference sequence). The length of the CDR3 is 13 residues. Trimming cost V 4 bases and J 3 bases, with 10 bases left between them. The CDR3 loop is CASSPEGFYEQYF. CDR3 DNA sequence: TGTGCCAGCAGCCCCGAGGGTTTCTACGAGCAGTACTTC.

V and J are TRBV5-6 and TRBJ2-1; TRBD2 matches at 11 bases. The ends lost 7 bases at V and 7 bases at J; junction bases unmatched: 7. Germline V gene lookup returns CDR1 SGHDT and CDR2 YYEEEE. This CDR3 spans 14 amino acids. The CDR3 spells CASATSGKFNEQFF. CDR3 nucleotide sequence: TGTGCCAGCGCGACTAGCGGGAAGTTTAATGAGCAGTTCTTC.

The sample holds a few counts of this clonotype. V gene TRBV29-1 combines with J gene TRBJ2-1; 9 bases agree with TRBD1. The trim removed 6 bases at V and 5 bases at J, leaving 14 bases unmatched. The CDR3 sequence is 16 residues long. The germline V gene has CDR1 SQVTM and CDR2 ANQGSEA. The CDR3 reads CSVHAPGQGLNNEQFF. In DNA form, the CDR3 reads TGCAGCGTCCACGCCCCCGGACAGGGGCTTAACAATGAGCAGTTCTTC.

The chain links TRBV6-1 to TRBJ2-1, with TRBD1 matching 9 bases. Germline lookup yields CDR1 MNHNS and CDR2 SASEGT. The J segment lost 8 bases and the V segment lost 4 bases, leaving 9 bases of the junction unmatched. The CDR3 totals 15 residues. CDR3 amino acids: CASSARTGARDEQFF. The CDR3 DNA follows: TGTGCCAGCAGTGCCAGGACAGGGGCACGCGATGAGCAGTTCTTC.

This clonotype was detected ten times or more. The chain links TRBV2 to TRBJ2-3; 8 nucleotides line up with TRBD1. CDR3 size: 15 residues. In germline, CDR1 is SNHLY, CDR2 FYNNEI. Losses at the gene ends were 5 bases for V and 4 bases for J; bases not matched to a gene: 8. CDR3 in amino acids: CASSPRTGYPDTQYF. As DNA, the CDR3 is TGTGCCAGCAGTCCAAGGACAGGGTATCCAGATACGCAGTATTTT.

This clonotype was picked up a small number of times. The chain is built from TRBV7-8 and TRBJ1-5; D ambiguous. The CDR3 runs 14 residues. Trimming took off 4 bases at V and 2 bases at J, with 9 bases between the two ends. Germline CDR1 and CDR2: SGHVS and FQNEAQ. CDR3 DNA: TGTGCCAGCAGCTACGAAATTGGCAATCAGCCCCAGCATTTT. Encoded protein: CASSYEIGNQPQHF.

The chain joins TRBV27 to TRBJ1-1; D may be TRBD1 (5 bases). The V end lost 2 bases, the J end lost 4 bases, and 8 bases lay between the germline ends. CDR1 is MNHEY, CDR2 SMNVEV, per germline (reference sequence). The CDR3 sequence is 13 residues long. The DNA for the CDR3 is TGTGCCAGCAGTTTACGGGGGAGCACTGAAGCTTTCTTT. Translated, it gives CASSLRGSTEAFF.

This sequence joins TRBV10-3 and TRBJ2-2, with 9 positions matching TRBD1. V was clipped by 10 bases and J by 1 base; unmatched bases: 4. The germline gives CDR1 ENHRY, CDR2 SYGVKD. This CDR3 spans 14 amino acids. The CDR3 loop is CATGTGLNTGELFF. The DNA of the CDR3 is TGTGCCACTGGGACAGGGTTGAACACCGGGGAGCTGTTTTTT.

This clonotype was recorded many times. CDR3 DNA sequence: TGCAGCGTTGTATGGGCAGGGGGCGGCACAGATACGCAGTATTTT. This encodes CSVVWAGGGTDTQYF. The chain carries TRBV29-1 and TRBJ2-3, with 8 bases lining up with TRBD1. Germline CDR1 SQVTM, CDR2 ANQGSEA. With V trimmed by 4 bases and J by 1 base, 7 bases remained unmatched. The CDR3 contains 15 residues.

V is TRBV2 and J is TRBJ1-5; D is undetermined. V lost 3 bases, J lost 0 bases, and 12 bases lay in between. Germline CDR1 is SNHLY and CDR2 is FYNNEI. This CDR3 contains 16 residues. The CDR3 loop is CASSERQSYSNQPQHF. As DNA, the CDR3 is TGTGCCAGCAGTGAGAGGCAGAGTTATAGCAATCAGCCCCAGCATTTT.

Remarks on this clonotype: A much more abundant neighbour one base away suggests this may be a read error. For the CDR3, the DNA is TGTGCCAGCAGGATCTCTGGGGCCAACGTCCTGACTTTC. Protein sequence: CASRISGANVLTF. V usage is TRBV7-2 and J usage is TRBJ2-6, with unresolved D. The germline CDR1 and CDR2 sequences are SGHTA and FQGNSA. This CDR3 spans 13 amino acids. Trimming removed 6 bases at V and 0 bases at J, with 3 bases between.

The chain is built from TRBV28 and TRBJ2-5, with 8 nucleotides matching TRBD2. The CDR3 runs 16 residues. V gave up 3 bases and J gave up 2 bases; unmatched junction bases: 8. Germline V gene sequence: CDR1 MDHEN, CDR2 SYDVKM. The CDR3 region has the DNA TGTGCCAGCAGTTTTCAAAGCGGGAGAGGGCAAGAGACCCAGTACTTC. Translation: CASSFQSGRGQETQYF.

This clonotype was observed a few times. The chain carries TRBV15 and TRBJ2-5; TRBD1 aligns across 8 bases. The CDR3 sequence is 15 residues long. Germline loops: CDR1 LNHNV, CDR2 YYDKDF (reference sequence). J was trimmed by 2 bases and V by 0 bases; bases with no gene match: 2. The CDR3 region has the DNA TGTGCCACCAGCAGAGACGGACAGGGTCAAGAGACCCAGTACTTC. This gives the protein CATSRDGQGQETQYF.

The chain carries TRBV2 and TRBJ1-5; D possibly corresponds to TRBD1 (5 bases). CDR3 size: 13 residues. The V end was cut by 7 bases, the J end by 6 bases, with 13 bases between. In germline, CDR1 is SNHLY, CDR2 FYNNEI. The CDR3 here is CASTTGTGQPQHF. In DNA form, the CDR3 reads TGTGCCAGCACAACCGGGACCGGTCAGCCCCAGCATTTT.